One sample yielded the 8 T cell receptor beta chains listed below, sequenced in a study of OX40 agonist ivuxolimab in advanced cancers. Libraries were prepared by immunoSEQ multiplex PCR; TCRdb keeps only in-frame clonotypes and omits some of them. The sample records nearly 80,000 clones, under 85% being singletons. Material: CD4+ or CD8+ T cells sorted from blood, obtained in a trial of the OX40 agonist ivuxolimab. The receptors were gathered from an adult with an advanced solid tumor such as melanoma, head and neck, liver or kidney cancer.

The chain has TRBV5-1 and TRBJ2-1; 11 positions match TRBD2. V was pared by 0 bases and J by 4 bases, with 6 bases of the junction left unmatched. The CDR3 is 17 residues long. Germline CDR1 and CDR2: SGHRS and YFSETQ. As DNA, the CDR3 is TGCGCCAGCAGCTTGGCCGGGGGACTAGCGGTATACAATGAGCAGTTCTTC. It specifies CASSLAGGLAVYNEQFF. The full variable domain, in which reference TRBV5-1 and TRBJ2-1 provide the parts outside the CDR3, is KAGVTQTPRYLIKTRGQQVTLSCSPISGHRSVSWYQQTPGQGLQFLFEYFSETQRNKGNFPGRFSGRQFSNSRSEMNVSTLELGDSALYLCASSLAGGLAVYNEQFFGPGTRLTVL.

The chain carries TRBV28 and TRBJ2-3; no firm D call. V dropped 9 bases and J dropped 2 bases, with 15 bases sitting between them. The germline V gene has CDR1 MDHEN and CDR2 SYDVKM. The CDR3 runs to 14 residues. CDR3 residues: CASKGFPDTDTQYF. Here the CDR3 DNA reads TGTGCCAGTAAGGGCTTCCCGGACACAGATACGCAGTATTTT.

The chain has TRBV5-1 and TRBJ1-1; unclear D gene. CDR1 SGHRS and CDR2 YFSETQ come from the germline V gene. Trimming cost V 2 bases and J 4 bases, with 12 bases left between them. The CDR3 is 14 amino acids. CDR3 DNA: TGCGCCAGCAGCTTAATGTTGATCAGCACTGAAGCTTTCTTT. Its translation is CASSLMLISTEAFF.

This chain joins TRBV5-1 and TRBJ2-7; 7 bases map to TRBD2. Germline assignment: CDR1 SGHRS and CDR2 YFSETQ. The CDR3 runs 18 residues. V was clipped by 0 bases and J by 0 bases; unmatched bases: 12. CDR3 bases: TGCGCCAGCAGCTTGGGGGCTAGCGGTCCAGGCGCCTCCTACGAGCAGTACTTC. It translates to CASSLGASGPGASYEQYF.

V usage is TRBV2 and J usage is TRBJ2-2; D might be TRBD1 (6 bases). Germline V gene lookup returns CDR1 SNHLY and CDR2 FYNNEI. The CDR3 length is 15 residues. V lost 6 bases and J lost 2, with 13 bases in between. CDR3 region: CASRLTGSNTGELFF. As DNA, the CDR3 is TGTGCCAGCAGACTTACAGGGTCTAACACCGGGGAGCTGTTTTTT.

This chain connects TRBV10-1 to TRBJ2-1, with 10 bases aligning to TRBD2. This CDR3 has 16 amino acids. CDR1 and CDR2 from the germline V gene are WNHNN and SYGVQD (reference sequence). The J segment lost 4 bases and the V segment lost 5 bases, leaving 8 bases of the junction unmatched. The DNA for the CDR3 is TGCGCCAGCAGTAGGCTAGCGGGGGAGTTTTACAATGAGCAGTTCTTC. As protein: CASSRLAGEFYNEQFF.

The chain recombines TRBV10-3 with TRBJ2-5; 8 bases are shared with TRBD2. The J segment lost 4 bases and the V segment lost 2 bases, leaving 3 bases of the junction unmatched. From germline, CDR1 is ENHRY and CDR2 SYGVKD. The CDR3 has 14 residues. As DNA, the CDR3 is TGTGCCATCAGTGAGGTCGGGGGGGCAGAGACCCAGTACTTC. This translates into CAISEVGGAETQYF.

The V and J genes are TRBV6-4 and TRBJ2-6; D unresolved. The CDR3 loop spans 17 amino acids. V gave up 7 bases and J gave up 5 bases, with 21 bases separating them. Germline values: CDR1 MRHNA, CDR2 SNTAGT. The DNA for the CDR3 is TGTGCCAGCATTATGAGAACACGACAAAGTCGGGCCAACGTCCTGACTTTC. It encodes CASIMRTRQSRANVLTF.